One and the same sample provided the 8 T cell receptor beta chains below, sequenced in a study of T and B cells in COVID-19 patients. Each TRB amplification used about 250-550 ng of genomic DNA from blood. BIOMED2 TRB-A/B primer pools were used in multiplex TRB PCR. Using its own MiXCR run on the multiplex PCR reads, TCRdb lists one record per CDR3 protein. Of some 3,500 distinct CDR3 sequences detected, roughly 30% appear once; the ten largest clones hold approximately 59%. What was sequenced was blood. The receptors stem from a human donor with active COVID-19. The donor label of this sample is uncertain.

Within the sample, this clonotype is medium-sized. CDR3 protein: CASTLGGYNEQFF. In DNA form, the CDR3 reads TGTGCCAGCACCCTGGGCGGATACAATGAGCAGTTCTTC. V usage is TRBV12-3 or TRBV12-4 and J usage is TRBJ2-1; D unclear. V lost 7 bases to trimming and J lost 4 bases, with 11 bases between them. The CDR3 sequence is 13 residues long.

By share, this clonotype ranks as medium-sized. The chain uses TRBV29-1 and TRBJ2-5; D gene uncertain. Trimming stripped 7 bases from V and 1 base from J, with 13 bases between. Per germline, CDR1 SQVTM and CDR2 ANQGSEA. The CDR3 consists of 13 residues. The CDR3 nucleotides are TGCAGCGCCCCGATAGGGTCCCAAGAGACCCAGTACTTC. Translated, it gives CSAPIGSQETQYF.

This clonotype showed up just a few times. V is TRBV12-3 or TRBV12-4 and J is TRBJ1-5, with TRBD1 matching 10 bases. Trimming cost V 6 bases and J 6 bases; bases outside gene matches: 8. CDR3 length equals 15 residues. The CDR3 loop is CASSRQGAQGQPQHF. The CDR3 region has the DNA TGTGCCAGCAGCCGACAGGGGGCGCAGGGTCAGCCCCAGCATTTT.

This chain uses TRBV21-1 with TRBJ2-3; the DNA was not compared with TRBD1, the D call given in the table. TRBV21-1 represents a pseudogene. The CDR3 has 17 residues. CDR3 sequence: CASKGAPLDTSTDTQYF. The CDR3, as DNA: TGTGCCAGCAAGGGGGCCCCTTTGGACACCAGCACAGATACGCAGTATTTT.

A few counts support this clonotype. The rearrangement joins TRBV6-5 to TRBJ1-4, with 9 bases fitting TRBD1. This CDR3 region has 14 residues. V was pared by 6 bases and J by 5 bases, with 4 bases of the junction left unmatched. Germline lookup yields CDR1 MNHEY and CDR2 SVGAGI. CDR3 coding DNA: TGTGCCAGCAGCGGAACAGGGGGCAATGAAAAACTGTTTTTT. This gives the protein CASSGTGGNEKLFF.

The chain links TRBV18 to TRBJ2-7, with a weak D call TRBD1 (5 bases). The CDR3 contains 13 residues. Trimming removed 4 bases at V and 3 bases at J, with 10 bases between. CDR1 and CDR2 from the germline V gene are KGHSH and LQKENI. The CDR3 nucleotides read TGTGCCAGCTCACTTCGACAGAACTACGAGCAGTACTTC. Protein sequence: CASSLRQNYEQYF.

The chain employs TRBV10-2 and TRBJ2-7; 10 bases agree with TRBD1. V trimming: 1 base; J trimming: 4 bases; junction bases outside the gene matches: 1. Per germline, CDR1 WSHSY and CDR2 SAAADI. The CDR3 has 14 residues. CDR3 loop: CASSELGQGYEQYF. CDR3 in DNA: TGCGCCAGCAGTGAGTTGGGACAGGGGTACGAGCAGTACTTC.

This clonotype was seen more than once but under ten times. The rearrangement joins TRBV27 to TRBJ1-2; no definite D call. CDR1 and CDR2 (germline): MNHEY, SMNVEV (reference sequence). The CDR3 contains 16 residues. V gave up 6 bases and J gave up 0 bases, with 17 bases separating them. Here the CDR3 DNA reads TGTGCCAGCAGAACCTTGGAGAGCCATACTAACTATGGCTACACCTTC. It translates to CASRTLESHTNYGYTF.